The entry below gives a single T cell receptor (beta chain) sequence along with its context. This may arise from a read error, as a much more abundant clone is one base away. This CDR3 fails to terminate in the conserved phenylalanine or tryptophan, so it likely reflects a read error. Unsorted whole blood supplied the blood RNA, and germline DNA was isolated too. These data belong to a study of tumor-infiltrating lymphocytes in primary liver carcinoma. Study-level background: Surgical resection was used to treat these primary liver carcinoma patients.

Germline-derived CDR1 and CDR2 are LGHNA and YSLEER. There are 16 residues in the CDR3. Researchers generated TCR beta cDNA from roughly 500 ng of total RNA, relying on a constant-region primer. Slightly modified ARM-PCR served as the procedure for the TCR beta libraries. These libraries came from three rounds of nested multiplex PCR. Primers for the first two PCR rounds were TRBV1-TRBV30 forward primers and a C-beta reverse primer (approximately 9 cycles per round). TCRdb re-called the multiplex PCR reads with MiXCR, one entry per CDR3 protein. Of 320,000 or so distinct CDR3 sequences in the sample, approximately 60% are singletons; the top ten hold roughly 9%.

The sample taken for sequencing was peripheral blood. This clonotype originated in a man in his forties with primary liver carcinoma and hepatitis B virus infection. V and J are TRBV4-3 and TRBJ2-2; 8 bases agree with TRBD1. Here the CDR3 DNA reads TGTGCCAGCAGCCAAGATCAGGGGGCGGGTACCGGGGAGCTGTTTATT. It encodes CASSQDQGAGTGELFI.